One and the same sample provided the 9 T cell receptor beta chains below, sequenced in a study of response to subunit inactivated influenza vaccine. TCRdb re-called the RT-PCR reads with MiXCR, one entry per CDR3 protein. The sample has approximately 730,000 distinct CDR3 sequences; approximately 15% are singletons. The sample in question was PBMCs from blood, obtained 14 days before vaccination. Every receptor here comes from a man between 45 and 60 years old who received an inactivated influenza vaccine.

Only a few counts were recorded for this clonotype. The V and J genes are TRBV7-9 and TRBJ2-1; 9 bases agree with TRBD2. Germline V lookup: CDR1 SEHNR, CDR2 FQNEAQ (reference sequence). The CDR3 is made up of 14 amino acids. The ends lost 5 bases at V and 7 bases at J; junction bases unmatched: 6. The CDR3 loop is CASSTAGGHNEQFF. In nucleotides, the CDR3 is TGTGCCAGCAGCACGGCGGGGGGGCATAATGAGCAGTTCTTC.

This rearrangement joins TRBV18 to TRBJ1-1; no definite D call. The V gene's germline CDR1 is KGHSH and CDR2 LQKENI. The CDR3 spans 13 residues. Trimming took off 5 bases at V and 1 base at J, with 8 bases between the two ends. The CDR3 nucleotides read TGTGCCAGCTCAGGGTGGAGGAACACTGAAGCTTTCTTT. Its protein is CASSGWRNTEAFF. The full variable domain, rest sourced from reference TRBV18 and TRBJ1-1, is NAGVMQNPRHLVRRRGQEARLRCSPMKGHSHVYWYRQLPEEGLKFMVYLQKENIIDESGMPKERFSAEFPKEGPSILRIQQVVRGDSAAYFCASSGWRNTEAFFGQGTRLTVV.

The chain links TRBV7-9 to TRBJ2-6, with D possibly called TRBD1 or TRBD2 (6 bases each). CDR1 and CDR2 from the germline V gene are SEHNR and FQNEAQ (reference sequence). Trimming shortened V by 7 bases and J by 9 bases, and 16 bases separated the two germline ends. The CDR3 is made up of 14 amino acids. The CDR3 sequence is CASTLEGGYNVLTF. The CDR3 coding sequence is TGTGCCAGCACCCTGGAGGGGGGCTACAACGTCCTGACTTTC.

The gene calls are TRBV7-2 and TRBJ1-6, with D unresolved. V dropped 5 bases and J dropped 7 bases, with 15 bases sitting between them. The CDR3 spans 15 residues. The germline V gene has CDR1 SGHTA and CDR2 FQGNSA. The CDR3 sequence is CASSPDWGANSPLHF. DNA for the CDR3: TGTGCCAGCAGCCCCGACTGGGGTGCGAATTCACCCCTCCACTTT.

There are a few counts of this clonotype. The chain links TRBV7-9 to TRBJ2-6; 8 nucleotides agree with TRBD2. The germline CDR1 and CDR2 sequences are SEHNR and FQNEAQ (reference sequence). Germline trimming cut 4 bases from V and 0 bases from J; bases unmatched to any gene: 5. The length of the CDR3 is 17 residues. The CDR3 coding sequence is TGTGCCAGCAGCTCGGGGGGGGGCTACTCTGGGGCCAACGTCCTGACTTTC. As protein: CASSSGGGYSGANVLTF.

This clonotype has a count of ten or more. The CDR3 loop is CASRRGSNEKLFF. CDR3 DNA sequence: TGTGCCAGCAGACGGGGCTCTAATGAAAAACTGTTTTTT. The chain is built from TRBV28 and TRBJ1-4, with D tentatively TRBD1 (5 bases). The CDR3 is made up of 13 amino acids. Trimming cost V 6 bases and J 3 bases, with 8 bases left between them. The V gene's germline CDR1 is MDHEN and CDR2 SYDVKM.

This chain links TRBV11-3 with TRBJ2-1, with D hard to call. Germline V gene sequence: CDR1 SGHNT, CDR2 YENEEA. The V and J ends lost 5 bases and 8 bases respectively, with 16 bases between them. The CDR3 sequence is 14 residues long. The CDR3 DNA sequence: TGTGCCAGCAGCCCTGGGAATCCCTGGGATGAGCAGTTCTTC. Translating it yields CASSPGNPWDEQFF.

This clonotype was counted at least ten times. CDR3 protein: CASSYSVRRGETQYF. The CDR3 bases are TGTGCCAGCAGTTACTCGGTCCGCCGTGGGGAGACCCAGTACTTC. This chain uses TRBV6-5 with TRBJ2-5; D remains unclear. The ends were cut back, 0 bases at V and 5 bases at J, with 13 bases in the middle. CDR1 and CDR2 from the germline V gene are MNHEY and SVGAGI. The CDR3 covers 15 residues.

This chain uses TRBV6-6 with TRBJ1-5, with D possibly matching TRBD1 (5 bases). This CDR3 region has 13 residues. V was cut by 7 bases and J by 5 bases, with 12 bases left in between. The V gene's germline CDR1 is MNHNY and CDR2 SVGAGI (reference sequence). The CDR3 DNA follows: TGTGCCAGCACTGGGACCGCCGATCAGCCCCAGCATTTT. Residues: CASTGTADQPQHF.